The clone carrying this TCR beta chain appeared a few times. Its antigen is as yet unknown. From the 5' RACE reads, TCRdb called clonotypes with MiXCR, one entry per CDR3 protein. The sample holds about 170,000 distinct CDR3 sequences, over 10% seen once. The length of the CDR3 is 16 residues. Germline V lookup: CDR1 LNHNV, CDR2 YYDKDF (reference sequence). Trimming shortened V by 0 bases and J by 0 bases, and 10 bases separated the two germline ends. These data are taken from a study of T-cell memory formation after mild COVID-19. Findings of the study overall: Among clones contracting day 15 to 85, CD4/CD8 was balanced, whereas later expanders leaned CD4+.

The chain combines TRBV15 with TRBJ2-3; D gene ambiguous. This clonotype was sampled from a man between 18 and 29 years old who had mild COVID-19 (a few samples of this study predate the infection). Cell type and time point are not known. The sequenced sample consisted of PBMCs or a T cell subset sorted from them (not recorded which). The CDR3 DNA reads TGTGCCACCAGCAGAGATAAAGGGCCGAGCACAGATACGCAGTATTTT. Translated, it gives CATSRDKGPSTDTQYF.